One and the same sample provided the 29 T cell receptor beta chains below, sequenced in a study of blood T cell repertoires in COVID-19. Produced via immunoSEQ multiplex PCR; TCRdb's table is partial and in-frame only. The sample holds just under 350,000 clones, around 90% seen once. Sequenced: peripheral blood. Receptors originate from a woman in her late teens or twenties who had recovered from COVID-19.

This chain connects TRBV9 to TRBJ1-5; perhaps TRBD1 as D (5 bases). Per germline, CDR1 SGDLS and CDR2 YYNGEE. Trimming pared 3 bases from V and 5 bases from J, leaving 15 bases between. CDR3 length: 15 residues. The CDR3 DNA reads as TGTGCCAGCAGCGCTTTGGGGCAGCGGGATCAGCCCCAGCATTTT. Translated, it gives CASSALGQRDQPQHF. Looking up the rest from reference TRBV9 and TRBJ1-5 gives the full variable domain: DSGVTQTPKHLITATGQRVTLRCSPRSGDLSVYWYQQSLDQGLQFLIQYYNGEERAKGNILERFSAQQFPDLHSELNLSSLELGDSALYFCASSALGQRDQPQHFGDGTRLSIL.

V and J are TRBV27 and TRBJ2-1, with 7 nucleotides matching TRBD2. Per germline, CDR1 MNHEY and CDR2 SMNVEV (reference sequence). With V trimmed by 8 bases and J by 4 bases, 5 bases remained unmatched. This CDR3 comprises 13 residues. In DNA form, the CDR3 reads TGTGCCAGCGGCGGGAGAGGGTACAATGAGCAGTTCTTC. Amino acid sequence: CASGGRGYNEQFF.

The chain combines TRBV20-1 with TRBJ1-2, with a weak D call TRBD1 (5 bases). The CDR3 consists of 15 residues. In germline, CDR1 is DFQATT, CDR2 SNEGSKA (reference sequence). V gave up 3 bases and J gave up 8 bases, with 22 bases separating them. The CDR3 region is CSASSPGGRTMGYTF. The CDR3, as DNA: TGCAGTGCTAGTAGTCCCGGGGGGAGAACTATGGGCTACACCTTC.

The chain employs TRBV6-5 and TRBJ2-1; TRBD2 might be the D (5 bases). Germline V gene sequence: CDR1 MNHEY, CDR2 SVGAGI. The V and J ends lost 8 bases and 7 bases respectively, with 18 bases between them. This CDR3 has 14 amino acids. CDR3 DNA: TGTGCCAGCCTCCCAGGAGGCTCGAGGAATGAGCAGTTCTTC. Translated, it gives CASLPGGSRNEQFF.

The chain combines TRBV18 with TRBJ1-3, with D possibly TRBD1 on 6 matching bases. The CDR3 length is 15 residues. Germline CDR1 and CDR2: KGHSH and LQKENI. Trimming took off 5 bases at V and 2 bases at J, with 13 bases between the two ends. CDR3 sequence (DNA): TGTGCCAGCTCATCCAGGGGTGCCCCTGGAAACACCATATATTTT. Translation: CASSSRGAPGNTIYF. Filled out from reference TRBV18 and TRBJ1-3, the complete variable domain reads NAGVMQNPRHLVRRRGQEARLRCSPMKGHSHVYWYRQLPEEGLKFMVYLQKENIIDESGMPKERFSAEFPKEGPSILRIQQVVRGDSAAYFCASSSRGAPGNTIYFGEGSWLTVV.

The chain employs TRBV6-5 and TRBJ1-1, with D possibly matching TRBD1 (5 bases). The CDR3 loop spans 13 amino acids. Between the trimmed V and J ends, which lost 8 bases and 1 base, there was a span of 11 bases. CDR1 and CDR2 from the germline V gene are MNHEY and SVGAGI. CDR3 loop: CASFGQTNTEAFF. The CDR3 DNA sequence: TGTGCCAGCTTCGGACAAACGAACACTGAAGCTTTCTTT.

The V gene is TRBV10-3, the J gene TRBJ1-2; a weak D match, TRBD1 (6 bases). Germline V CDR1 and CDR2: ENHRY, SYGVKD. With 10 bases removed from V and 2 bases from J, the gap between germline ends came to 14 bases. CDR3 size: 13 residues. CDR3 sequence (DNA): TGTGCCACCGAGGACAGCCGAAACTATGGCTACACCTTC. Translation: CATEDSRNYGYTF.

This chain joins TRBV3-1 (or the pseudogene TRBV3-2) and TRBJ2-1; no reliable D call. V was clipped by 0 bases and J by 0 bases, with 9 bases between them. The CDR3 is 16 residues long. From germline, CDR1 is LGHDT and CDR2 YNNKEL (reference sequence). The CDR3 bases are TGTGCCAGCAGCCAAGATCCTCCTAGCTCCTACAATGAGCAGTTCTTC. Translated, it gives CASSQDPPSSYNEQFF.

In DNA, the CDR3 is TGTGCTACAGCAGGGGGCCATAGTTCGAACACCGGGGAGCTGTTTTTT. It is translated as CATAGGHSSNTGELFF. The V call is TRBV21-1, the J call TRBJ2-2; the table's TRBD1 call for D was not verified on the DNA. TRBV21-1 is tagged as a pseudogene. This CDR3 is 16 amino acids long.

V gene TRBV6-5 combines with J gene TRBJ2-3; 9 bases line up with TRBD1. J gave up 8 bases and V 6 bases, and 9 bases lay outside the gene matches. The CDR3 covers 14 residues. Germline CDR1 MNHEY, CDR2 SVGAGI. The CDR3 loop is CASSRQGVGGTQYF. CDR3 in DNA: TGTGCCAGCAGCCGACAGGGGGTGGGAGGTACGCAGTATTTT.

Worth noting for this clone: The identical CDR3 is also encoded by other nucleotide sequences in the sample. The V call is TRBV27, the J call TRBJ1-5; the D gene is possibly TRBD1 (6 bases). CDR3 length equals 16 residues. Trimming took off 6 bases at V and 0 bases at J, with 15 bases between the two ends. The germline gives CDR1 MNHEY, CDR2 SMNVEV (reference sequence). DNA for the CDR3: TGTGCCAGCAGCTTCTCAGGGGCGTATAGCAATCAGCCCCAGCATTTT. It translates to CASSFSGAYSNQPQHF.

This clone was seen a few times. The sample carries other DNA sequences with the same CDR3. The V and J genes are TRBV6-2 or TRBV6-3 and TRBJ2-2; perhaps TRBD2 as D (5 bases). V lost 3 bases, J lost 5 bases, and 13 bases lay in between. The germline gives CDR1 MNHEY, CDR2 SVGEGT. CDR3 length: 15 residues. This CDR3 reads CASSYNRGGTGELFF. In DNA, the CDR3 is TGTGCCAGCAGTTATAATCGAGGCGGGACCGGGGAGCTGTTTTTT.

J is TRBJ1-1 and V is TRBV2; D might be TRBD1 (6 bases). Trimming shortened V by 6 bases and J by 7 bases, and 18 bases separated the two germline ends. CDR1 SNHLY and CDR2 FYNNEI come from the germline V gene. CDR3 length: 14 amino acids. CDR3 coding DNA: TGTGCCAGCAGGTCGACAGGAAGTGAAGGTGAAGCTTTCTTT. Amino acid sequence: CASRSTGSEGEAFF.

The V call is TRBV18, the J call TRBJ2-5, with a weak D call TRBD1 (8 bases). This CDR3 region has 15 residues. Germline V gives CDR1 KGHSH, CDR2 LQKENI. Trimming shortened V by 5 bases and J by 5 bases, and 18 bases separated the two germline ends. The CDR3 sequence: CASSTSGQGGETQYF. The CDR3 nucleotides are TGTGCCAGCTCAACGAGCGGACAGGGAGGGGAGACCCAGTACTTC.

The V call is TRBV27, the J call TRBJ1-1; 8 bases map to TRBD1. The trim removed 1 base at V and 6 bases at J, leaving 7 bases unmatched. This CDR3 region has 15 residues. Germline V gene data show CDR1 as MNHEY and CDR2 as SMNVEV (reference sequence). This CDR3 reads CASSLLAGGMAEAFF. The CDR3 coding sequence is TGTGCCAGCAGTTTATTAGCAGGGGGCATGGCTGAAGCTTTCTTT.

The chain couples TRBV7-2 to TRBJ2-2; unclear D gene. The germline V gene encodes CDR1 SGHTA and CDR2 FQGNSA. The CDR3 runs to 16 residues. Between the trimmed V and J ends, which lost 1 base and 3 bases, there was a span of 12 bases. The DNA for the CDR3 is TGTGCCAGCAGCTTAGTTGTGGGCTGGGACACCGGGGAGCTGTTTTTT. Translating gives CASSLVVGWDTGELFF.

The chain recombines TRBV11-3 with TRBJ1-3; TRBD1 matches 8 bases. CDR1 is SGHNT and CDR2 is YENEEA in the germline V gene. The CDR3 covers 16 residues. J was trimmed by 1 base and V by 4 bases; bases with no gene match: 6. The CDR3 spells CASSSDRGSSGNTIYF. The CDR3 DNA is TGTGCCAGCAGCTCAGACAGGGGATCATCTGGAAACACCATATATTTT.

This clone showed up just a few times. The gene calls are TRBV6-5 and TRBJ1-2; possible D gene TRBD1, 6 bases. V lost 8 bases, J lost 3 bases, and 10 bases lay in between. Germline CDR1 is MNHEY and CDR2 is SVGAGI. The CDR3 is 12 amino acids. CDR3 protein: CASGNRDYGYTF. CDR3 nucleotides: TGTGCCAGCGGGAACAGGGACTATGGCTACACCTTC.

This rearrangement joins TRBV9 to TRBJ1-2; 7 nucleotides agree with TRBD1. Germline assignment: CDR1 SGDLS and CDR2 YYNGEE. V trimming: 0 bases; J trimming: 7 bases; junction bases outside the gene matches: 9. CDR3 length: 15 amino acids. The CDR3, as DNA: TGTGCCAGCAGCGTAGGGACAGGCCCGGAGGGTGGCTACACCTTC. It specifies CASSVGTGPEGGYTF.

The V gene is TRBV2, the J gene TRBJ1-1, with 7 nucleotides matching TRBD1. Germline CDR1 reads SNHLY; CDR2 reads FYNNEI. The CDR3 has 15 residues. Germline trimming cut 8 bases from V and 1 base from J; bases unmatched to any gene: 10. CDR3 DNA sequence: TGTGCCAGCGGGCGGGACAGTTTAAGGAACACTGAAGCTTTCTTT. It specifies CASGRDSLRNTEAFF.

J is TRBJ2-5 and V is TRBV29-1; TRBD2 aligns across 9 bases. Germline CDR1 is SQVTM and CDR2 is ANQGSEA. The CDR3 runs 15 residues. V shed 4 bases and J 4 bases; nucleotides not matched to a gene: 10. The CDR3 sequence is CSVALSGRRGETQYF. CDR3 DNA sequence: TGCAGCGTTGCCCTCAGCGGGAGGAGAGGAGAGACCCAGTACTTC.

The chain recombines TRBV13 with TRBJ1-5; D possibly corresponds to TRBD1 (6 bases). The CDR3 has 14 residues. Germline assignment: CDR1 PRHDT and CDR2 FYEKMQ (reference sequence). V was clipped by 0 bases and J by 4 bases, with 7 bases between them. The CDR3 DNA reads as TGTGCCAGCAGCTTAGGGCAGGGGAATCAGCCCCAGCATTTT. Its translation is CASSLGQGNQPQHF.

This clone showed up just a few times. The chain recombines TRBV29-1 with TRBJ1-1; D not resolved. This CDR3 spans 14 amino acids. Looked up from germline, CDR1 is SQVTM and CDR2 is ANQGSEA. With 7 bases removed from V and 1 base from J, the gap between germline ends came to 16 bases. The CDR3 DNA sequence: TGCAGCGGAGCTGGGCGGGGAGGGAACACTGAAGCTTTCTTT. Protein: CSGAGRGGNTEAFF.

V gene TRBV18 combines with J gene TRBJ1-2; D is unclear. V lost 4 bases to trimming and J lost 2 bases, with 23 bases between them. CDR3 length: 18 residues. Germline-derived CDR1 and CDR2 are KGHSH and LQKENI. The CDR3 region is CASSHSTGIGRFNYGYTF. The CDR3 DNA is TGTGCCAGCTCACATTCAACGGGAATCGGCAGGTTCAACTATGGCTACACCTTC.

The rearrangement links TRBV7-9 to TRBJ2-2, with D perhaps TRBD1 (6 bases). Per the germline V gene, CDR1 is SEHNR and CDR2 is FQNEAQ (reference sequence). The V end was cut by 7 bases, the J end by 9 bases, with 24 bases between. The CDR3 spans 16 residues. CDR3 nucleotide sequence: TGTGCCAGCAACCGCCCGGCAGGGGTAGTTTCCAGGGAGCTGTTTTTT. It encodes CASNRPAGVVSRELFF.

CDR3 in DNA: TGCGCCAGCACGCAGACCTCCTGGCGGCCTGCTAACTATGGCTACACCTTC. Translating it yields CASTQTSWRPANYGYTF. The chain joins TRBV4-3 to TRBJ1-2, with D uncertain. Trimming took 7 bases from V and 0 from J, leaving 21 bases between them. The CDR3 runs to 17 residues. Germline loops: CDR1 LGHNA, CDR2 YSLEER.

The V call is TRBV21-1, the J call TRBJ2-2; the table's D call, TRBD1, was not checked against the DNA. TRBV21-1 is a pseudogene. There are 13 residues in the CDR3. The CDR3 DNA reads as TGTGCCATCCGCAGGGGCGACACCGGGGAGCTGTTTTTT. It specifies CAIRRGDTGELFF.

This clone was picked up one time. The chain carries TRBV28 and TRBJ1-2, with 10 bases aligning to TRBD1. The CDR3 sequence is 15 residues long. V lost 10 bases and J lost 4; bases outside the gene matches: 12. CDR1 is MDHEN, CDR2 SYDVKM, per germline. DNA of the CDR3: TGTGCCATTAAAGGGACAGGGGTGATTTCCTATGGCTACACCTTC. Encoded protein: CAIKGTGVISYGYTF.

In its sample, this clone was seen a few times. The genes are TRBV6-5 and TRBJ1-1, with D possibly being TRBD1 (5 bases). The V gene lost 10 bases and the J gene lost 6 bases, with 12 bases spanning the gap. Germline CDR1 is MNHEY and CDR2 is SVGAGI. The CDR3 runs to 11 residues. The CDR3 region is CATNRGAEAFF. In DNA, the CDR3 is TGTGCCACCAATCGGGGGGCTGAAGCTTTCTTT.